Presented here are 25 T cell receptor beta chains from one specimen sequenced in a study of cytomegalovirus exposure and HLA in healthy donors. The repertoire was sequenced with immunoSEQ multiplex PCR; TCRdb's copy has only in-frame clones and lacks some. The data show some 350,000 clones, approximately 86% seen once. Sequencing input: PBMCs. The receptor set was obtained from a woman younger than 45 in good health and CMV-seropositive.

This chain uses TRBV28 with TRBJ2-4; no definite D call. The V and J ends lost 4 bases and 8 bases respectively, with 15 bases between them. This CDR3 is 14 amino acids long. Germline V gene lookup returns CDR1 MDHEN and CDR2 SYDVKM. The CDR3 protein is CASSSLVGRDIQYF. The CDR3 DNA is TGTGCCAGCAGTTCACTGGTCGGTAGGGACATTCAGTACTTC. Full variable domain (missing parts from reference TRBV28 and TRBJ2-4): DVKVTQSSRYLVKRTGEKVFLECVQDMDHENMFWYRQDPGLGLRLIYFSYDVKMKEKGDIPEGYSVSREKKERFSLILESASTNQTSMYLCASSSLVGRDIQYFGAGTRLSVL.

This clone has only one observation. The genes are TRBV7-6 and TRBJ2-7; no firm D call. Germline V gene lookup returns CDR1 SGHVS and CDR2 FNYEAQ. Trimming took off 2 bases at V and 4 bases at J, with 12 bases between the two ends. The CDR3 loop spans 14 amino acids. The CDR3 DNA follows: TGTGCCAGCAGCTTAATGGTAGGCCAATACGAGCAGTACTTC. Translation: CASSLMVGQYEQYF.

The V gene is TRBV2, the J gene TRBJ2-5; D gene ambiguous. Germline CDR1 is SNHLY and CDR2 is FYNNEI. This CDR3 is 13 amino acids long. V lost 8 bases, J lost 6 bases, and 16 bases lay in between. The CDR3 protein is CASSPGGTQTQYF. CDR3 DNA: TGTGCCAGCTCCCCCGGCGGCACACAGACCCAGTACTTC.

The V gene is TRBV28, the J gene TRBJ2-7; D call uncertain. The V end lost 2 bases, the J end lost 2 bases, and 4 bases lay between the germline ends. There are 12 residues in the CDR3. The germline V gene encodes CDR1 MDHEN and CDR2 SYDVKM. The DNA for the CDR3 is TGTGCCAGCAGTTTAGAGCCCTACGAGCAGTACTTC. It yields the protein CASSLEPYEQYF.

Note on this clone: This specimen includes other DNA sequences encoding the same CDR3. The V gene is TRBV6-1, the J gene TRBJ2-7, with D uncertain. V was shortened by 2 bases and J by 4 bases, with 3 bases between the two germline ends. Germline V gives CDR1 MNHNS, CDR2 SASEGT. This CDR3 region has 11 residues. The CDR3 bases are TGTGCCAGCAGTGAACCATACGAGCAGTACTTC. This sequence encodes CASSEPYEQYF.

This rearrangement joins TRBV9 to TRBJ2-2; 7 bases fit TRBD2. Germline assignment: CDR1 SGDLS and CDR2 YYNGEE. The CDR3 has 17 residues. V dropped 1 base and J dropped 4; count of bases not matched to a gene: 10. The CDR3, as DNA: TGTGCCAGCAGCGTACTAGCGGAGTCAAGTCTCACCGGGGAGCTGTTTTTT. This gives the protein CASSVLAESSLTGELFF.

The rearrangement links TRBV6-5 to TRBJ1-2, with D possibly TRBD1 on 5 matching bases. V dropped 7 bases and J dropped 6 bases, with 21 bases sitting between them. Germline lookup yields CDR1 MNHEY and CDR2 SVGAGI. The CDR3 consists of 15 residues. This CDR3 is CASTVTLDIKHGYTF. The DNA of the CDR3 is TGTGCCAGCACCGTAACGTTGGACATAAAACATGGCTACACCTTC.

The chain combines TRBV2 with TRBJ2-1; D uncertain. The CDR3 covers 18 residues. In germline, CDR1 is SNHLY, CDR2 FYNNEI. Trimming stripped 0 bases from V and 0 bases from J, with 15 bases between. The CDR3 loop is CASSEALIGLRSYNEQFF. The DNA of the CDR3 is TGTGCCAGCAGTGAAGCTTTGATAGGCTTGCGCTCCTACAATGAGCAGTTCTTC.

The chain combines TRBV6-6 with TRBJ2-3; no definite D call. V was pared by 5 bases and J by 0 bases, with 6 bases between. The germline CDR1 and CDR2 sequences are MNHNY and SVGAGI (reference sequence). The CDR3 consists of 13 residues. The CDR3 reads CASSVPSTDTQYF. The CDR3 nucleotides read TGTGCCAGCAGTGTACCGAGCACAGATACGCAGTATTTT.

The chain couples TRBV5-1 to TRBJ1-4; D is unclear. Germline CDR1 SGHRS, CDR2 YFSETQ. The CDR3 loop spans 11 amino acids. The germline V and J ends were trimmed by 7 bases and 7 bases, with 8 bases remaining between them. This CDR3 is CASRGTEKLFF. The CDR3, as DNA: TGCGCCAGCCGGGGTACTGAAAAACTGTTTTTT.

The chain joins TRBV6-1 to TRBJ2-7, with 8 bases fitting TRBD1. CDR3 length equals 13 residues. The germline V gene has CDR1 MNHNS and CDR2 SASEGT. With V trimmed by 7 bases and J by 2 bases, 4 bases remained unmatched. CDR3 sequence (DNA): TGTGCCAGCATGAGGACAGGGACCTACGAGCAGTACTTC. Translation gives CASMRTGTYEQYF.

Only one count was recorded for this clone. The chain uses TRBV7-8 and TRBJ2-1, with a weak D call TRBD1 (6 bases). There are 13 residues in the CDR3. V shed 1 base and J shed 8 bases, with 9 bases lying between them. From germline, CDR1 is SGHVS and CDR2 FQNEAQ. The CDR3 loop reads CASSLGGRDEQFF. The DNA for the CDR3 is TGTGCCAGCAGCTTAGGGGGGCGGGATGAGCAGTTCTTC.

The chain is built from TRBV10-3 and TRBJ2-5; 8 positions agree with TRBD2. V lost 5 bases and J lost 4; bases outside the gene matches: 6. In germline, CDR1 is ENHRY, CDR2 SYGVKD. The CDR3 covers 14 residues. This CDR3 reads CAISPGLGGETQYF. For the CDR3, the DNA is TGTGCCATCAGTCCGGGACTAGGGGGAGAGACCCAGTACTTC.

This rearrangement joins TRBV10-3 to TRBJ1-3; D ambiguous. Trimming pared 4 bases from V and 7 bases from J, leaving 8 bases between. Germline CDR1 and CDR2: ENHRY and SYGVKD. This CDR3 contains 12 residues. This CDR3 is CAISVTSNTIYF. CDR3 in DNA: TGTGCCATCAGTGTGACATCCAACACCATATATTTT.

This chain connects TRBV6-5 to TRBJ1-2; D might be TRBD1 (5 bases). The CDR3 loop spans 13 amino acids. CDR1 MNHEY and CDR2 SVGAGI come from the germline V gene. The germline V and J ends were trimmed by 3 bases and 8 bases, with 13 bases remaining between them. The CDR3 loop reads CASSYAGVEGYTF. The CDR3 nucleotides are TGTGCCAGCAGTTATGCGGGGGTGGAGGGCTACACCTTC.

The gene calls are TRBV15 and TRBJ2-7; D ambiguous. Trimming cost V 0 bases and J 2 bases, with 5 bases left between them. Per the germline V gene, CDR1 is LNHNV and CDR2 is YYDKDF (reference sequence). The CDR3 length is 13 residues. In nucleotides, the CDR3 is TGTGCCACCAGCAGAGATGGGCCCTACGAGCAGTACTTC. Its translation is CATSRDGPYEQYF.

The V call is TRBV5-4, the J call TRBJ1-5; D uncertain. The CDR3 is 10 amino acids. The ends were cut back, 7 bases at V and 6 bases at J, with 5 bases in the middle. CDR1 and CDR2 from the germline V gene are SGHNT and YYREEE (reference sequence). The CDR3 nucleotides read TGTGCCAGCCCCAGTCAGCCCCAGCATTTT. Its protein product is CASPSQPQHF.

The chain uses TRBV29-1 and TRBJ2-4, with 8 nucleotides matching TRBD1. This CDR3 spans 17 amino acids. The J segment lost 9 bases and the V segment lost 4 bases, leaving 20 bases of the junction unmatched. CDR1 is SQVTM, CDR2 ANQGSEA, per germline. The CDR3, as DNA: TGCAGCGTTGTGGCCAGCCGGACAGGGCCCTCCTCATTCATTCAGTACTTC. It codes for CSVVASRTGPSSFIQYF. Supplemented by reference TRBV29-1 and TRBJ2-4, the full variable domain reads SAVISQKPSRDICQRGTSLTIQCQVDSQVTMMFWYRQQPGQSLTLIATANQGSEATYESGFVIDKFPISRPNLTFSTLTVSNMSPEDSSIYLCSVVASRTGPSSFIQYFGAGTRLSVL.

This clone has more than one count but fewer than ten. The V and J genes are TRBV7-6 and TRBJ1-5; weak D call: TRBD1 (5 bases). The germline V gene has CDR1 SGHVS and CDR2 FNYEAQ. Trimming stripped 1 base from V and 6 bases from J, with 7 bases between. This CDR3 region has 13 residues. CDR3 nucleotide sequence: TGTGCCAGCAGCTTAGGAGGGGCTCAGCCCCAGCATTTT. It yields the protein CASSLGGAQPQHF. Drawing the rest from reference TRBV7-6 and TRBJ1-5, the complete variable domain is GAGVSQSPRYKVTKRGQDVALRCDPISGHVSLYWYRQALGQGPEFLTYFNYEAQQDKSGLPNDRFSAERPEGSISTLTIQRTEQRDSAMYRCASSLGGAQPQHFGDGTRLSIL.

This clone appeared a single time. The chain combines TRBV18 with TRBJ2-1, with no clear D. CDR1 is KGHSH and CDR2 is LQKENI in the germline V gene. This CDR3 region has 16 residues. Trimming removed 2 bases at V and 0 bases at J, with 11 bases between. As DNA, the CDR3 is TGTGCCAGCTCACCAGGGTCAGGCAGCTCCTACAATGAGCAGTTCTTC. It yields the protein CASSPGSGSSYNEQFF.

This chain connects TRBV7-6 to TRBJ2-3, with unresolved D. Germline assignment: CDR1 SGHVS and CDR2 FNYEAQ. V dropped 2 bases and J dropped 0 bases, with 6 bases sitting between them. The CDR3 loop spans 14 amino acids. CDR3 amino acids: CASSLTGSTDTQYF. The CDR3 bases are TGTGCCAGCAGCTTAACTGGGAGCACAGATACGCAGTATTTT.

DNA of the CDR3: TGTGCCTGGAGTGTTTCGGAGACCCAGTACTTC. It is translated as CAWSVSETQYF. The chain couples TRBV30 to TRBJ2-5; unclear D gene. V was pared by 0 bases and J by 5 bases, with 4 bases between. Looked up from germline, CDR1 is GTSNPN and CDR2 is SVGIG (reference sequence). The CDR3 totals 11 residues.

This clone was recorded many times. CDR3 sequence (DNA): TGTGCCAGCAGTAGGGACTCACAAGAGACCCAGTACTTC. Translating gives CASSRDSQETQYF. The V and J genes are TRBV6-4 and TRBJ2-5, with D perhaps TRBD2 (6 bases). The germline CDR1 and CDR2 sequences are MRHNA and SNTAGT. V shed 5 bases and J shed 2 bases, with 9 bases lying between them. The CDR3 has 13 residues.

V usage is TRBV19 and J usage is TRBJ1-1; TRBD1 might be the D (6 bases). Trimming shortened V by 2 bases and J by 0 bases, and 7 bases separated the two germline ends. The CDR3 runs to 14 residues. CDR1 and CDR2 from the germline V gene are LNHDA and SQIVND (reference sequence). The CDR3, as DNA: TGTGCCAGTAGTATAAGGGGGTTGAACACTGAAGCTTTCTTT. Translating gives CASSIRGLNTEAFF.

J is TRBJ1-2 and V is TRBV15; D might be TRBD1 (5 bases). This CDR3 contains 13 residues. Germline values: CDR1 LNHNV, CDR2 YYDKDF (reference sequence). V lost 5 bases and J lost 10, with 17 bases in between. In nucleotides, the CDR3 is TGTGCCACCAGCTTAGAATCAGGGTTTGACTACACCTTC. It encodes CATSLESGFDYTF.